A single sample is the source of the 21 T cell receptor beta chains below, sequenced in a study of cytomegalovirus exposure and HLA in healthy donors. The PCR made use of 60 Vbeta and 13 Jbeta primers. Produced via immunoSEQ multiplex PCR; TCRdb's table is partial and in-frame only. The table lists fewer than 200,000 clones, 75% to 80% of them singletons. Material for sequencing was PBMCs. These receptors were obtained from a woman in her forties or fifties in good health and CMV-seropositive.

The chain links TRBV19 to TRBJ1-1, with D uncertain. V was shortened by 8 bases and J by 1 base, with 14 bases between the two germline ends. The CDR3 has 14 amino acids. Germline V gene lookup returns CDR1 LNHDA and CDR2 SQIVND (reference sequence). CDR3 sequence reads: CASSGGFSNTEAFF. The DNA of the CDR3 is TGTGCCAGTTCAGGTGGGTTTTCGAACACTGAAGCTTTCTTT.

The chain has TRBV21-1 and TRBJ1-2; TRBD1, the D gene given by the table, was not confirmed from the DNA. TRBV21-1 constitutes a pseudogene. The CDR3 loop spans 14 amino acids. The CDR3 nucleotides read TGTGCCAGCAGGGAGGACAGGGTATCATATGGCTACACCTTC. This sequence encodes CASREDRVSYGYTF.

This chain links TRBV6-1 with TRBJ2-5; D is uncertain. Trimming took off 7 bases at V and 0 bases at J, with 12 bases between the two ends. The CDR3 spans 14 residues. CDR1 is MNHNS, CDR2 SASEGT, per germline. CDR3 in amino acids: CASNSQQNQETQYF. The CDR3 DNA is TGTGCCAGCAATTCCCAACAAAACCAAGAGACCCAGTACTTC.

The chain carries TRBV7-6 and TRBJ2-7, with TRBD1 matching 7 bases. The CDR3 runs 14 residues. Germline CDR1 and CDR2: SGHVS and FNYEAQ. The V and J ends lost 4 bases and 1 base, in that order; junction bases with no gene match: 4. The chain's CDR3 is CASSSAQGSYEQYF. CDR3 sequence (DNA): TGTGCCAGCAGCTCTGCACAGGGGTCCTACGAGCAGTACTTC.

Here the CDR3 reads CASSGTSGGTVWYEQYF. CDR3 DNA: TGTGCCAGCAGTGGGACTAGCGGGGGAACGGTATGGTACGAGCAGTACTTC. The gene calls are TRBV2 and TRBJ2-7; 13 bases align to TRBD2. V was pared by 4 bases and J by 4 bases, with 10 bases of the junction left unmatched. The CDR3 has 17 residues. In germline, CDR1 is SNHLY, CDR2 FYNNEI.

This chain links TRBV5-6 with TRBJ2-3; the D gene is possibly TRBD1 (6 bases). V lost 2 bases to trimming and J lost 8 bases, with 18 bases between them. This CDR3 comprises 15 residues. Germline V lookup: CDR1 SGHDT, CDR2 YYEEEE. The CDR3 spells CASSFPGLGAGTQYF. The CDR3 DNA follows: TGTGCCAGCAGCTTTCCTGGTTTGGGGGCGGGTACGCAGTATTTT.

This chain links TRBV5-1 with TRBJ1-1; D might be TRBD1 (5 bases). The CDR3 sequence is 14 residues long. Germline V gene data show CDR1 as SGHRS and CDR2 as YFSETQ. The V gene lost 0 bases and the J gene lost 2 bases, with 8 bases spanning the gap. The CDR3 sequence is CASSLETVNTEAFF. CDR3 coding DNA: TGCGCCAGCAGCTTGGAGACAGTTAACACTGAAGCTTTCTTT. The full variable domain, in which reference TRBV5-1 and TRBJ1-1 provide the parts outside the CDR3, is KAGVTQTPRYLIKTRGQQVTLSCSPISGHRSVSWYQQTPGQGLQFLFEYFSETQRNKGNFPGRFSGRQFSNSRSEMNVSTLELGDSALYLCASSLETVNTEAFFGQGTRLTVV.

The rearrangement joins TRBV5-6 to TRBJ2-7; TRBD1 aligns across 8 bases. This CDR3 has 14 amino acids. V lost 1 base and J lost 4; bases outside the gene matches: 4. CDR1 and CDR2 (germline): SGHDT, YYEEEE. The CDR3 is CASSLQGASYEQYF. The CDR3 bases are TGTGCCAGCAGCTTGCAGGGGGCTTCGTACGAGCAGTACTTC.

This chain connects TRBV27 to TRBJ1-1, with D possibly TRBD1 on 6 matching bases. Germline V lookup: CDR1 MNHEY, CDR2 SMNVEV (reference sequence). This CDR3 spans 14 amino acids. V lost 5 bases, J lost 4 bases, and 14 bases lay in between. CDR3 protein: CASSPLRGSTEAFF. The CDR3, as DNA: TGTGCCAGCAGTCCCTTGAGGGGGAGCACTGAAGCTTTCTTT.

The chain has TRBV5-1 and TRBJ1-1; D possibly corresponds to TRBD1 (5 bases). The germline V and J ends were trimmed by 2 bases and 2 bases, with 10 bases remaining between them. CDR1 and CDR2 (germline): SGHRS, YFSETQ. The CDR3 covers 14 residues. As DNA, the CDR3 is TGCGCCAGCAGCTTTGCGCAGGGCAACACTGAAGCTTTCTTT. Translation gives CASSFAQGNTEAFF.

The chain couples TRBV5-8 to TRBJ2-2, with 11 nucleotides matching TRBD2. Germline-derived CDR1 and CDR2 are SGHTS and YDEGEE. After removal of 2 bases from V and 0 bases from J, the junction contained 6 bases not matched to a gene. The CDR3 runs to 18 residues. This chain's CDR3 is CASSLPRLAGTNTGELFF. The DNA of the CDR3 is TGTGCCAGCAGCTTACCGCGACTAGCGGGGACGAACACCGGGGAGCTGTTTTTT.

CDR3 sequence (DNA): TGTGCCAGCAGCGTAGGGGCAGGGGGCCTCGATGGCTACACCTTC. Encoded protein: CASSVGAGGLDGYTF. The chain links TRBV9 to TRBJ1-2, with 8 bases fitting TRBD1. Germline CDR1 reads SGDLS; CDR2 reads YYNGEE. This CDR3 spans 15 amino acids. V shed 0 bases, J shed 6 bases, and the junction held 7 bases outside the gene matches.

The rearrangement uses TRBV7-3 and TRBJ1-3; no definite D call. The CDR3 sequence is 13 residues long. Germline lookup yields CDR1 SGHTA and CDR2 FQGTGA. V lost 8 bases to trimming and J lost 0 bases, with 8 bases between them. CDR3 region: CASAGSSGNTIYF. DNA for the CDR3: TGTGCCAGCGCGGGGAGCTCTGGAAACACCATATATTTT. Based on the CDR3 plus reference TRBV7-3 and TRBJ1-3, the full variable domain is GAGVSQTPSNKVTEKGKYVELRCDPISGHTALYWYRQSLGQGPEFLIYFQGTGAADDSGLPNDRFFAVRPEGSVSTLKIQRTERGDSAVYLCASAGSSGNTIYFGEGSWLTVV.

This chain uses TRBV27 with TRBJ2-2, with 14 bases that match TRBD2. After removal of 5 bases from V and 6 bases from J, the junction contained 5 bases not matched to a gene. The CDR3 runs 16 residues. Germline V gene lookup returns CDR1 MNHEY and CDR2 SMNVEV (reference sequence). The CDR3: CASSLTSGGAPGELFF. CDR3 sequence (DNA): TGTGCCAGCAGTCTGACTAGCGGGGGGGCCCCCGGGGAGCTGTTTTTT.

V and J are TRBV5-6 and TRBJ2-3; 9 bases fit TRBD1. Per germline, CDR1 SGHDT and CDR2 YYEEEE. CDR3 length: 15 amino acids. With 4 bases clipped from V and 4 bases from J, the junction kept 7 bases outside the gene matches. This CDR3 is CASSPGQGLADTQYF. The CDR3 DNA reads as TGTGCCAGCAGCCCCGGACAGGGGTTGGCAGATACGCAGTATTTT.

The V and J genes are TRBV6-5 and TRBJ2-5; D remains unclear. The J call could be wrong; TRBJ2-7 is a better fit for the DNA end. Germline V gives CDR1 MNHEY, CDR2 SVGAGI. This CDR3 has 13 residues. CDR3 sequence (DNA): TGTGCCAGCAGAGTCACGGGTCTCTACGAGCAGTACTTC. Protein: CASRVTGLYEQYF.

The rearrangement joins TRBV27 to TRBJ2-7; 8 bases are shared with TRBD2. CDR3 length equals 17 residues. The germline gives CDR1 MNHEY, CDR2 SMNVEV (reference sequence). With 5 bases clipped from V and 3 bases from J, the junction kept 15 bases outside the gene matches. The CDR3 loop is CASSRKPGGAGFYEQYF. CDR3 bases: TGTGCCAGCAGTCGCAAGCCCGGGGGGGCGGGGTTCTACGAGCAGTACTTC.

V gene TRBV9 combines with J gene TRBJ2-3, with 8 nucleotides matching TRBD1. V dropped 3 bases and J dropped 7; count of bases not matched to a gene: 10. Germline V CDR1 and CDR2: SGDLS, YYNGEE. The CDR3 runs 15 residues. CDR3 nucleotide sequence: TGTGCCAGCAGCGGGTTTGGAGACAGGGGTAATACGCAGTATTTT. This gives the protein CASSGFGDRGNTQYF.

CDR3 nucleotide sequence: TGCGCCAGCACCCCTCGAGGTGGGCAGGGTATCGACGAGCAGTACTTC. Its protein product is CASTPRGGQGIDEQYF. The rearrangement links TRBV4-1 to TRBJ2-7, with D possibly TRBD1 on 5 matching bases. There are 16 residues in the CDR3. CDR1 and CDR2 (germline): MGHRA, YSYEKL. V lost 7 bases, J lost 5 bases, and 24 bases lay in between.

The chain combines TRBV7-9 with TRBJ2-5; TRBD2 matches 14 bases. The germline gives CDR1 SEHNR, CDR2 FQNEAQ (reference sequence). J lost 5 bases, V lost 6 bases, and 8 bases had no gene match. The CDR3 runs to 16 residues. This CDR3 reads CASSLKTSGRAETQYF. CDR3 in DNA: TGTGCCAGCAGTTTAAAGACTAGCGGGAGGGCTGAGACCCAGTACTTC.

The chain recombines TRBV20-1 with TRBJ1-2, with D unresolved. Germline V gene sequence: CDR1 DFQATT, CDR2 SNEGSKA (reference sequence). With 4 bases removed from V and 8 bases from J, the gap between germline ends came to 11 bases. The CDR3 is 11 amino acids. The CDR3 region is CSAIFLGGYTF. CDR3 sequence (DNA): TGCAGTGCTATTTTCCTGGGCGGCTACACCTTC.